The present TCR beta chain was sequenced within a study of OX40 agonist ivuxolimab in advanced cancers. Regarding the study in general: Ivuxolimab, which targeted the costimulatory receptor OX40 (CD134), was an agonistic, fully human IgG2 monoclonal antibody. Intravenous ivuxolimab was administered to patients every 2 weeks at six dose levels: 0.01, 0.1, 0.3, 1.5, 3 and 10 mg/kg. A male proportion of around 83% and a mean age of approximately 60 years, ranging from about 23 to 90, were recorded for the dose-escalation cohort. Partial responses were achieved by three dose-escalation patients, of whom one had hepatocellular carcinoma and two had cutaneous melanoma. The monotherapy dose-escalation portion (N of about 57 patients) of the phase I ivuxolimab trial is reported in the paper. Patients were allowed to have had prior anti-PD-1, anti-PD-L1 or anti-CTLA-4 therapy, and 40% of the dose-escalation patients had previously received checkpoint inhibitors. Among the 50 to 55 dose-escalation patients, approximately 20 had hepatocellular carcinoma, roughly 15 melanoma, 9 renal cell carcinoma and 9 head and neck cancer. Peripheral TCRbeta sequencing aimed to test whether ivuxolimab altered TCR sequence diversity and caused clonal T-cell expansion. Beyond this particular receptor, the publication reports: Clonal expansion of both CD4+ and CD8+ blood T cells was observed from baseline to week 6 at doses 0.1 to 3.0 mg/kg. Low levels of normalized T-cell clonal expansion were also seen in some nonresponding patients. In the 0.1-3.0 mg/kg groups, partial responders had among the lowest normalized peripheral clonal expansion, particularly in CD8+ T cells. On average, CD8+ T cells showed more expanded clones than CD4+ T cells after ivuxolimab. The antigen specificity of the clonally expanded peripheral T cells was not determined.

Concerning this clone: The specificity of this receptor is unknown. No much larger clonotype is one base removed from it; base qualities were not supplied.

Genomic DNA was extracted from sorted cells for sequencing of the TCRbeta CDR3 region. TCRbeta CDR3 regions were sequenced using the immunoSEQ Assay. Drawn from immuneACCESS, this table holds only the in-frame rearrangements with V and J called that TCRdb kept. Clones are partly lost; checked studies trace under half to an unresolved V gene and leave the rest unexplained. This sample gives around 77,000 clones in total; 85% to 90% of them show up just once. About 0.94% of the sample lies in the top ten. Patients with a history of autoimmune disease or receiving systemic immunosuppression were excluded from the trial. Peripheral blood for TCR sequencing was collected from all dose cohorts at baseline, on cycle 4 day 1, and on cycle 7 day 1. The samples were taken from a phase I, first-in-human, multicenter, open-label dose-escalation trial of ivuxolimab. Adults with locally advanced or metastatic head and neck squamous cell, hepatocellular, melanoma or renal cell carcinoma were enrolled in the trial. CD4+ and CD8+ T cells were sorted separately from peripheral blood before TCR sequencing.

The CDR3 runs 15 residues from the cysteine to the phenylalanine. The kept DNA is CDR3 alone, 45 bases in frame from the first base. V loses 4 bases, J loses 6 bases, and the germline ends lie 18 bases apart. CDR1 and CDR2 (SGHDN, FVKESK) derive from the germline V gene. This receptor chain uses TRBV14 and TRBJ1-1; tentative D gene TRBD1, with 6 bases matching. The source material was CD4+ or CD8+ T cells sorted from blood, sampled in a trial of the OX40 agonist ivuxolimab. This TCR derives from an adult with an advanced solid tumor such as melanoma, head and neck, liver or kidney cancer. The DNA is as follows: TGTGCCAGCAGCCCTCCCGGGACATTAGGACCTGAAGCTTTCTTT. It is translated as CASSPPGTLGPEAFF.